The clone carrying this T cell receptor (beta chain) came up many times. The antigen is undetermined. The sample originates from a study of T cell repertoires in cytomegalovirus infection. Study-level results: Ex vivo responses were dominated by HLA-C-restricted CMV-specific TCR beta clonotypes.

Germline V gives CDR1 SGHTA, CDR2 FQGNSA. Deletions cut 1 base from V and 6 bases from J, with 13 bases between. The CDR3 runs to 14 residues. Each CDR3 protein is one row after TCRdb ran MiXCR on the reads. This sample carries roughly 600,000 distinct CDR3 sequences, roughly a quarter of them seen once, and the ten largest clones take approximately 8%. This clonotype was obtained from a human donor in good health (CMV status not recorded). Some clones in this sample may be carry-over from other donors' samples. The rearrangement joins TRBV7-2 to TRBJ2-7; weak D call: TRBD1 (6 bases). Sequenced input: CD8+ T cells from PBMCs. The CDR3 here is CASSLDQGTREQYF. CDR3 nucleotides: TGTGCCAGCAGCTTAGACCAGGGGACGCGCGAGCAGTACTTC.